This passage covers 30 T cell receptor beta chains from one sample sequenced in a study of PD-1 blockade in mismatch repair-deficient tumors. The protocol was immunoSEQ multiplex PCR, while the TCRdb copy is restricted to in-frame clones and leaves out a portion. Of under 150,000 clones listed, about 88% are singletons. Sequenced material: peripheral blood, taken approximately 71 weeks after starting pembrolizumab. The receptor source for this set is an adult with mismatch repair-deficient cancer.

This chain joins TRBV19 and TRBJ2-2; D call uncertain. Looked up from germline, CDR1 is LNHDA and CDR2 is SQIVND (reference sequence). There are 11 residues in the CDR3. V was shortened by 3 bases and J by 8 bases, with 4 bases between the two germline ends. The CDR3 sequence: CASSMLGELFF. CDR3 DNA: TGTGCCAGTAGTATGTTAGGGGAGCTGTTTTTT.

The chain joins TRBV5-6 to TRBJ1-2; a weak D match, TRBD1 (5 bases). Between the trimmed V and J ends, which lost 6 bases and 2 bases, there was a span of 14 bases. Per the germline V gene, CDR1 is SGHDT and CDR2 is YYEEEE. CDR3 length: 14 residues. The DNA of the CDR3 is TGTGCCAGCAACTTCGTTGGGACCAACTATGGCTACACCTTC. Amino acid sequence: CASNFVGTNYGYTF.

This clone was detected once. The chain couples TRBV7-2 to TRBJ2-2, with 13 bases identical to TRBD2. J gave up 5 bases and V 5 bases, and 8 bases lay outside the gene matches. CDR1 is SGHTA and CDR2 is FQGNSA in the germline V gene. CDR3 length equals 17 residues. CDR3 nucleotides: TGTGCCAGCAGCCCCGGACTAGCGGGAGATATTACCGGGGAGCTGTTTTTT. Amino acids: CASSPGLAGDITGELFF.

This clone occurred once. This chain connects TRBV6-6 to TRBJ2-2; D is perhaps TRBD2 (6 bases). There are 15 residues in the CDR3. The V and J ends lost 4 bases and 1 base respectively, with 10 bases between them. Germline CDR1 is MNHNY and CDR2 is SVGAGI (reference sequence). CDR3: CASSSGTLNTGELFF. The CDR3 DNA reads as TGTGCCAGCAGTTCCGGGACTTTGAACACCGGGGAGCTGTTTTTT.

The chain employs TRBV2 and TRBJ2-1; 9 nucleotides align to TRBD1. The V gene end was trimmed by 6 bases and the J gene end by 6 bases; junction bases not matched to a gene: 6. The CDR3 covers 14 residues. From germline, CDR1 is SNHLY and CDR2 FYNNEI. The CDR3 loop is CASRPGQGINEQFF. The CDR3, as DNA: TGTGCCAGCAGACCGGGACAGGGAATCAATGAGCAGTTCTTC.

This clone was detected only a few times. CDR3 residues: CASSYTQGQPQHF. In DNA form, the CDR3 reads TGTGCCAGCAGTTACACGCAGGGTCAGCCCCAGCATTTT. This rearrangement joins TRBV6-6 to TRBJ1-5, with D possibly TRBD1 on 5 matching bases. The germline V and J ends were trimmed by 2 bases and 6 bases, with 8 bases remaining between them. The CDR3 extends over 13 amino acids. Germline V gene sequence: CDR1 MNHNY, CDR2 SVGAGI (reference sequence).

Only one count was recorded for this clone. The chain's CDR3 is CASSPAGPDYGYTF. The CDR3 region has the DNA TGCGCCAGCAGCCCAGCGGGTCCCGATTATGGCTACACCTTC. V is TRBV4-1 and J is TRBJ1-2; no clear D. With 4 bases removed from V and 5 bases from J, the gap between germline ends came to 14 bases. The CDR3 is 14 amino acids. Germline-derived CDR1 and CDR2 are MGHRA and YSYEKL.

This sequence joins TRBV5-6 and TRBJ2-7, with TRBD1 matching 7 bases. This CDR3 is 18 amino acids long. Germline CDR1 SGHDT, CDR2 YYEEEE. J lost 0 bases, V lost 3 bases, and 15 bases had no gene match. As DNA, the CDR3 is TGTGCCAGCAGCTCGATAGACAATGCCGGGACAGTCTCCTACGAGCAGTACTTC. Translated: CASSSIDNAGTVSYEQYF.

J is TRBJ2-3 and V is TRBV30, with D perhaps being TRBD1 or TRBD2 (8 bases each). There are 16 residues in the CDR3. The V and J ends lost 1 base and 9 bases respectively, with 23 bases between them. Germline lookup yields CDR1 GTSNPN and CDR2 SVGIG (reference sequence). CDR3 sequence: CAWSGFSGTGFETQYF. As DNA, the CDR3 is TGTGCCTGGAGTGGTTTTAGCGGGACAGGTTTTGAGACGCAGTATTTT.

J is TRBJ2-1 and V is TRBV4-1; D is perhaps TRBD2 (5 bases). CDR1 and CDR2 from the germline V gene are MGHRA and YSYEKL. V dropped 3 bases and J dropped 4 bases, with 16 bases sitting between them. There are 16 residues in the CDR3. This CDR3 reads CASSQVDGSDYNEQFF. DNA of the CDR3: TGCGCCAGCAGCCAGGTGGATGGTAGCGATTACAATGAGCAGTTCTTC.

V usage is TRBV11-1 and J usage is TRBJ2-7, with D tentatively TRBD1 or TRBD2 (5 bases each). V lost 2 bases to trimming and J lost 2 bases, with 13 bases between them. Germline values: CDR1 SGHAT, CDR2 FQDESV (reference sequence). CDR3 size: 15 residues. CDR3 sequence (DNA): TGTGCCAGCAGCTTACCCCGGGACGGAACCTACGAGCAGTACTTC. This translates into CASSLPRDGTYEQYF.

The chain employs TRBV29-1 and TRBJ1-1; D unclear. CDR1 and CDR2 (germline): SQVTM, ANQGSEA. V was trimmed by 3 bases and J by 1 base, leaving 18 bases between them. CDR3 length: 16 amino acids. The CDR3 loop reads CSVEWRSLGKNTEAFF. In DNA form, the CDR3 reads TGCAGCGTTGAGTGGAGGTCCTTGGGGAAGAACACTGAAGCTTTCTTT.

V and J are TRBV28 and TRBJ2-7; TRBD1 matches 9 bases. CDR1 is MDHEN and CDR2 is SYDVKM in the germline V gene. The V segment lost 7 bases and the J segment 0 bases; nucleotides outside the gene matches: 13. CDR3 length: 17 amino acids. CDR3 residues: CASTLQLGGQGSYEQYF. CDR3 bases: TGTGCCAGCACTCTCCAACTTGGGGGACAGGGCTCCTACGAGCAGTACTTC.

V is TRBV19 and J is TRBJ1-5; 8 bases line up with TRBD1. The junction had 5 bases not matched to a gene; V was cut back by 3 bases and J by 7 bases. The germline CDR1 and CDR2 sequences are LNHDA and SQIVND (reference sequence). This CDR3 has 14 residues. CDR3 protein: CASSIRGLRQPQHF. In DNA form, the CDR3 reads TGTGCCAGTAGTATCAGGGGGCTGAGGCAGCCCCAGCATTTT.

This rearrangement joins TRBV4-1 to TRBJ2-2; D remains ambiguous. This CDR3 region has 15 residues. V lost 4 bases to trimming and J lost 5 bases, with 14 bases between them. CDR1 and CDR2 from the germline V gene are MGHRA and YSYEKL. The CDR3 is CASSLLTVPTGELFF. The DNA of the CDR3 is TGCGCCAGCAGCCTTTTGACGGTTCCTACCGGGGAGCTGTTTTTT.

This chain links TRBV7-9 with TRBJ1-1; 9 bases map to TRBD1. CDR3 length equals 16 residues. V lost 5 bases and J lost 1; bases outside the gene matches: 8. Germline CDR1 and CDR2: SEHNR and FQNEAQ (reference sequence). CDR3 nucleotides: TGTGCCAGCAGCCCCAGACAGGGGGTCAGGAACACTGAAGCTTTCTTT. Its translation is CASSPRQGVRNTEAFF.

The chain's CDR3 is CASSVGDYGYTF. The CDR3 bases are TGTGCCAGCAGCGTAGGGGACTATGGCTACACCTTC. The V call is TRBV9, the J call TRBJ1-2; D not certain. V dropped 0 bases and J dropped 3 bases, with 3 bases sitting between them. This CDR3 spans 12 amino acids. The germline gives CDR1 SGDLS, CDR2 YYNGEE.

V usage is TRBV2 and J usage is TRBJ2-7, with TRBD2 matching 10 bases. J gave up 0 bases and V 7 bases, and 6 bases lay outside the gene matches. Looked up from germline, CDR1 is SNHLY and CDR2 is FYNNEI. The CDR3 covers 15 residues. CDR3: CASNLAGAPSYEQYF. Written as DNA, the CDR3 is TGTGCCAGCAATCTAGCGGGAGCCCCCTCCTACGAGCAGTACTTC.

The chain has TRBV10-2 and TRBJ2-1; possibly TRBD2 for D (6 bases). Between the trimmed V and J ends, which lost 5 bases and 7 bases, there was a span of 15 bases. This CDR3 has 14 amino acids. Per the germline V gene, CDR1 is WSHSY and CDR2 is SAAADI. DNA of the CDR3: TGCGCCAGCAGTTTTGGGGGGATTACGAATGAGCAGTTCTTC. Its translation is CASSFGGITNEQFF.

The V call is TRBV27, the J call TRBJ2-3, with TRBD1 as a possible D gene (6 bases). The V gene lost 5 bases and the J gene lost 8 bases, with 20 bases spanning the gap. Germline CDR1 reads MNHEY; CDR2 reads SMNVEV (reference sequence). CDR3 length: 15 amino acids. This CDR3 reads CASSVDPGLQGTQYF. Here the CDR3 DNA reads TGTGCCAGCAGTGTGGATCCGGGCTTACAGGGTACGCAGTATTTT.

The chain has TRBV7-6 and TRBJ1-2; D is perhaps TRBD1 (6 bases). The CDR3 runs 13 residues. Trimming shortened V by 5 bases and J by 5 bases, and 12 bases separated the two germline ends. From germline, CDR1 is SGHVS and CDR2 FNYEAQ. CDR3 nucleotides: TGTGCCAGCAGCCGGACCGGGACATATGGCTACACCTTC. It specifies CASSRTGTYGYTF.

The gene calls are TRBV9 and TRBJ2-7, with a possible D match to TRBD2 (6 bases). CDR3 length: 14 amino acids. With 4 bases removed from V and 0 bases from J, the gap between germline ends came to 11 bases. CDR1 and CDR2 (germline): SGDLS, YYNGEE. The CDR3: CASSPGLISYEQYF. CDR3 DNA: TGTGCCAGCAGCCCGGGACTTATCTCCTACGAGCAGTACTTC.

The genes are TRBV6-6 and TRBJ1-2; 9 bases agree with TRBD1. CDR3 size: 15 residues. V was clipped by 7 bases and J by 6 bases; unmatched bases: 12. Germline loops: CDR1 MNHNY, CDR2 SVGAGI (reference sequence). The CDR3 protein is CASTLRSTGGHGYTF. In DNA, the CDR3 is TGTGCCAGCACCCTACGTTCGACAGGGGGGCATGGCTACACCTTC.

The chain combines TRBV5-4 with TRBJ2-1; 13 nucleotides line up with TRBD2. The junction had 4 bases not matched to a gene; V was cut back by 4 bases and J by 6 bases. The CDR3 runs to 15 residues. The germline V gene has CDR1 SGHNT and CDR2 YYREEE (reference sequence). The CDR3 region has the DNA TGTGCCAGCAGCGTACTAGCGGGAGGGTCCAATGAGCAGTTCTTC. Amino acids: CASSVLAGGSNEQFF.

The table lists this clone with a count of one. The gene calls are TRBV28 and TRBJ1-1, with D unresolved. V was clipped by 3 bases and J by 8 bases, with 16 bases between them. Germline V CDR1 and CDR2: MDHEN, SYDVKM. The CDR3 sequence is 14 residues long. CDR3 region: CASSLTGQRVEAFF. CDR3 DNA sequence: TGTGCCAGCAGTTTGACCGGGCAGAGGGTGGAAGCTTTCTTT.

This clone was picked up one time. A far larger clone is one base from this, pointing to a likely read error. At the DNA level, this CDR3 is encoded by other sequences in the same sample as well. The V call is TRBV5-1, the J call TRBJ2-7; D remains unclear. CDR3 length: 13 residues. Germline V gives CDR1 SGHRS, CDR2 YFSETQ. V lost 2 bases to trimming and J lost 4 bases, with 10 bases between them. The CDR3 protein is CASSFSVRYEQYF. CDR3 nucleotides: TGCGCCAGCAGCTTCTCCGTCCGGTACGAGCAGTACTTC. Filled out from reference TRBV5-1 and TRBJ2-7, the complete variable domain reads KAGVTQTPRYLIKTRGQQVTLSCSPISGHRSVSWYQQTPGQGLQFLFEYFSETQRNKGNFPGRFSGRQFSNSRSEMNVSTLELGDSALYLCASSFSVRYEQYFGPGTRLTVT.

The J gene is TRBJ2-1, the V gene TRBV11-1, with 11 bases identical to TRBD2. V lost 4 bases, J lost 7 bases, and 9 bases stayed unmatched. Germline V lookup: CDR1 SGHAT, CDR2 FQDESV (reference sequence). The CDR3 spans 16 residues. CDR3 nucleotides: TGTGCCAGCAGCTCTCCTACTAGCGGGAGTCGGAATGAGCAGTTCTTC. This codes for CASSSPTSGSRNEQFF. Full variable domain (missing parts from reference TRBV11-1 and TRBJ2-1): EAEVAQSPRYKITEKSQAVAFWCDPISGHATLYWYRQILGQGPELLVQFQDESVVDDSQLPKDRFSAERLKGVDSTLKIQPAELGDSAMYLCASSSPTSGSRNEQFFGPGTRLTVL.

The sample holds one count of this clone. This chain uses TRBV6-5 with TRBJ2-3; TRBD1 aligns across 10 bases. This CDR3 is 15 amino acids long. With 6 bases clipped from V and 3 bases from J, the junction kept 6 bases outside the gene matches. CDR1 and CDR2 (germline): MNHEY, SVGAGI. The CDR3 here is CASSTGTGVTDTQYF. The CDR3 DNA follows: TGTGCCAGCAGCACCGGGACAGGGGTTACAGATACGCAGTATTTT.

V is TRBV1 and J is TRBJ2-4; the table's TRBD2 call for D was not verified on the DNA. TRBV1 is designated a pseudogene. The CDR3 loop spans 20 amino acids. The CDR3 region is CTSSTKTSGPRRVAKNIQYF. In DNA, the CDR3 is TGCACCAGCAGCACCAAAACTAGCGGACCCCGGAGGGTAGCCAAAAACATTCAGTACTTC.

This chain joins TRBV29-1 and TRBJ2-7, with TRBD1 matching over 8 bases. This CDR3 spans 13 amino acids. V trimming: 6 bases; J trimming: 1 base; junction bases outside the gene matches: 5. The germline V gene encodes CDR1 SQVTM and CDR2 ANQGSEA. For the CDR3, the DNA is TGCAGCGTAGGACAGGGTGGGTCCTACGAGCAGTACTTC. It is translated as CSVGQGGSYEQYF.